One and the same sample provided the 27 T cell receptor beta chains below, sequenced in a study of tumor-infiltrating lymphocytes in oesophageal squamous cell carcinoma. TCRdb reprocessed the PCR reads with MiXCR, giving one entry per CDR3 protein. This table has about 22,000 distinct CDR3 sequences, around a third appearing once. Sequencing input: esophageal tumor tissue. Receptor source: a female donor with esophageal squamous cell carcinoma.

With regard to this clonotype: A much larger clone is a single base away; this may be a read error. The V gene is TRBV28, the J gene TRBJ2-5, with D possibly matching TRBD1 (5 bases). The end of the DNA fits TRBJ1-2 better, so the J call may be wrong. This CDR3 has 12 amino acids. In germline, CDR1 is MDHEN, CDR2 SYDVKM. CDR3 nucleotide sequence: TGTGCCAGCAGTGAGACGGGGCTTGGCTACACCTTC. It yields the protein CASSETGLGYTF.

The CDR3 DNA sequence: TGTGCCAGCAGCCAAGATCAGACTAGCGGCCACAATGAGCAGTTCTTC. Protein: CASSQDQTSGHNEQFF. The rearrangement joins TRBV4-2 to TRBJ2-7; the match to TRBD2 covers 9 bases. The J call is in doubt because the DNA end fits TRBJ2-1 better. Germline V gene data show CDR1 as LGHNA and CDR2 as YNFKEQ. This CDR3 is built from 16 residues.

With regard to this clonotype: A read error may explain this, as a much larger clone is one base away. The chain carries TRBV5-4 and TRBJ2-7; D is perhaps TRBD2 (6 bases). Germline-derived CDR1 and CDR2 are SGHNT and YYREEE (reference sequence). V shed 1 base and J shed 7 bases, with 24 bases lying between them. The CDR3 runs 17 residues. CDR3 loop: CASSLSGSARGRNEQYF. The CDR3 region has the DNA TGTGCCAGCAGCTTGTCAGGTAGCGCCAGAGGGAGGAATGAGCAGTACTTC.

Judged by abundance, this clonotype is medium-sized (0.01 to 0.1%). The rearrangement links TRBV12-3 or TRBV12-4 to TRBJ2-4; D is perhaps TRBD2 (6 bases). CDR3 length equals 13 residues. V was trimmed by 7 bases and J by 9 bases, leaving 16 bases between them. CDR3 in amino acids: CASNLRQGGIQYF. Here the CDR3 DNA reads TGTGCCAGCAACCTCCGGCAGGGAGGCATTCAGTACTTC.

This clonotype was seen ten or more times. The chain carries TRBV5-6 and TRBJ2-7; D may be TRBD1 (6 bases). The CDR3 runs 13 residues. The germline CDR1 and CDR2 sequences are SGHDT and YYEEEE. V lost 4 bases to trimming and J lost 7 bases, with 15 bases between them. The CDR3 sequence: CASSPGTLNEQYF. The CDR3 DNA reads TGTGCCAGCAGCCCCGGGACACTCAATGAGCAGTACTTC.

This clonotype has at least ten counts. The genes are TRBV11-2 and TRBJ1-1; 9 nucleotides line up with TRBD1. The J segment lost 11 bases and the V segment lost 2 bases, leaving 9 bases of the junction unmatched. Germline CDR1 reads SGHAT; CDR2 reads FQNNGV. This CDR3 has 14 amino acids. CDR3 residues: CASSLTGGAVRAFF. The DNA of the CDR3 is TGTGCCAGCAGCTTAACAGGGGGCGCGGTTCGGGCTTTCTTT.

This clonotype occurred a few times. The V gene is TRBV2, the J gene TRBJ2-3; TRBD1 might be the D (7 bases). V lost 11 bases, J lost 6 bases, and 24 bases lay in between. Germline V gene lookup returns CDR1 SNHLY and CDR2 FYNNEI. The CDR3 loop spans 15 amino acids. CDR3 in amino acids: CASTRGTDSRDTQYF. The DNA for the CDR3 is TGTGCCTCCACCCGCGGGACAGACAGTCGGGATACGCAGTATTTT.

This chain joins TRBV7-4 and TRBJ2-5; 8 bases fit TRBD1. TRBJ2-1 explains the end of the DNA better; the J call may be wrong. The CDR3 is 13 residues long. From germline, CDR1 is SGHVT and CDR2 SQSDAQ. The DNA of the CDR3 is TGTGCCAGCAGCCGCGGACAGGGTAGTGAGCAGTTCTTC. Its protein product is CASSRGQGSEQFF.

At least ten counts were recorded for this clonotype. This chain connects TRBV19 to TRBJ1-3, with unresolved D. V lost 7 bases to trimming and J lost 4 bases, with 5 bases between them. Germline lookup yields CDR1 LNHDA and CDR2 SQIVND (reference sequence). The CDR3 extends over 11 amino acids. This chain's CDR3 is CASIAGNTIYF. In nucleotides, the CDR3 is TGTGCCAGTATTGCCGGAAACACCATATATTTT.

The J gene is TRBJ2-5, the V gene TRBV5-6, with D unresolved. The assigned J gene may be wrong: the sequence end matches TRBJ2-1 better. Germline V gene lookup returns CDR1 SGHDT and CDR2 YYEEEE. The CDR3 has 15 amino acids. CDR3: CASSPWTERDNEQFF. The CDR3 DNA reads as TGTGCCAGCAGCCCTTGGACGGAAAGGGACAATGAGCAGTTCTTC.

On this clonotype itself: A single base separates this from a much larger clone, so it may be a read error. The chain couples TRBV6-6 to TRBJ2-7; D may be TRBD1 (6 bases). The end of the DNA is better explained by TRBJ2-1, so the J call may be wrong. Germline V lookup: CDR1 MNHNY, CDR2 SVGAGI (reference sequence). The CDR3 runs 15 residues. The DNA of the CDR3 is TGTGCCAGCAGTTACTCGACCGGACAGACCTACGAGCAGTTCTTC. Translation: CASSYSTGQTYEQFF.

About this clonotype itself: The junction differs from germline at one of its ends, possibly a read error. The rearrangement links TRBV5-1 to TRBJ2-6; possibly TRBD1 for D (6 bases). CDR3 length equals 14 residues. Germline CDR1 SGHRS, CDR2 YFSETQ. The CDR3 here is CASSFGQGYTEAFF. CDR3 DNA: TGCGCCAGCAGCTTTGGGCAGGGGTACACTGAAGCTTTCTTC. The entire variable domain, with the rest obtained from reference TRBV5-1 and TRBJ2-6, is as follows: KAGVTQTPRYLIKTRGQQVTLSCSPISGHRSVSWYQQTPGQGLQFLFEYFSETQRNKGNFPGRFSGRQFSNSRSEMNVSTLELGDSALYLCASSFGQGYTEAFFGAGSRLTVL.

Ten or more counts support this clonotype. J is TRBJ2-5 and V is TRBV7-3; 7 positions match TRBD1. The CDR3 runs 13 residues. Germline CDR1 and CDR2: SGHTA and FQGTGA. V lost 5 bases, J lost 6 bases, and 6 bases stayed unmatched. CDR3 DNA: TGTGCCAGCAGCCAGGGACAGTTGCAGACCCAGTACTTC. Its translation is CASSQGQLQTQYF.

There are many counts of this clonotype. This chain links TRBV27 with TRBJ2-1; a possible D gene is TRBD2 (7 bases). V was pared by 8 bases and J by 10 bases, with 15 bases between. The CDR3 loop spans 12 amino acids. Germline values: CDR1 MNHEY, CDR2 SMNVEV (reference sequence). CDR3 amino acids: CASWGGRAEQFF. The DNA of the CDR3 is TGTGCCAGCTGGGGGGGGCGTGCCGAGCAGTTCTTC.

This clonotype has just a few counts. The chain carries TRBV7-6 and TRBJ2-7; D unclear. CDR3 length equals 16 residues. Trimming took off 1 base at V and 7 bases at J, with 20 bases between the two ends. Germline V gene lookup returns CDR1 SGHVS and CDR2 FNYEAQ. In DNA, the CDR3 is TGTGCCAGCAGCTTAGGATCGGCATATTCCTACAATGAGCAGTACTTC. Translation: CASSLGSAYSYNEQYF.

Comment on this clonotype: This likely comes from a read error, as the CDR3 has no conserved phenylalanine or tryptophan at its end. The DNA is left out, because the CDR3 cannot be placed on it with certainty; the CDR3 is given as TCRdb lists it. The chain couples TRBV7-9 to TRBJ2-3; TRBD2 is the table's D call, not checked against the DNA. CDR1 SEHNR and CDR2 FQNEAQ come from the germline V gene (reference sequence). The CDR3 is made up of 15 amino acids, end residues included. The CDR3 sequence is CASSLLAGGEQYFAP.

J is TRBJ2-4 and V is TRBV7-8; 10 positions match TRBD1. Trimming cost V 5 bases and J 13 bases; bases outside gene matches: 14. Germline V gives CDR1 SGHVS, CDR2 FQNEAQ. This CDR3 spans 15 amino acids. CDR3 region: CASSRPPGTGVEQYF. The CDR3 DNA reads TGTGCCAGCAGCCGTCCACCCGGGACAGGGGTGGAGCAGTACTTC.

This clonotype ranks as medium-sized (0.01 to 0.1%). The chain carries TRBV7-2 and TRBJ2-1; 7 nucleotides agree with TRBD1. The germline V gene has CDR1 SGHTA and CDR2 FQGNSA. J gave up 4 bases and V 7 bases, and 4 bases lay outside the gene matches. The CDR3 consists of 13 residues. The CDR3 loop is CASKWDRYNEQFF. The CDR3, as DNA: TGTGCCAGCAAGTGGGACAGATACAATGAGCAGTTCTTC.

This clonotype was seen only a few times. The V gene is TRBV7-4, the J gene TRBJ2-1; TRBD1 agrees at 9 bases. After removal of 10 bases from V and 2 bases from J, the junction contained 9 bases not matched to a gene. Germline V CDR1 and CDR2: SGHVT, SQSDAQ. The CDR3 loop spans 15 amino acids. Here the CDR3 reads CATLRDREPYNEQFF. The CDR3 coding sequence is TGTGCCACCTTACGGGACAGGGAGCCCTACAATGAGCAGTTCTTC.

In nucleotides, the CDR3 is TGTGCCAGCAGTGCGACTAGCGGGAGTGGACAAGAGACCCAGTACTTC. Translated: CASSATSGSGQETQYF. V gene TRBV6-6 combines with J gene TRBJ2-5, with 12 bases fitting TRBD2. Trimming took 5 bases from V and 2 from J; bases not matched to a gene: 6. CDR3 size: 16 residues. Germline V lookup: CDR1 MNHNY, CDR2 SVGAGI (reference sequence).

CDR3 sequence: CASSYSVGSYEQYF. In DNA form, the CDR3 reads TGTGCCAGCAGTTACTCGGTAGGCTCCTACGAGCAGTACTTC. V and J are TRBV6-2 or TRBV6-3 and TRBJ2-1; D gene ambiguous. The end of the DNA is better explained by TRBJ2-7, so the J call may be wrong. CDR1 and CDR2 (germline): MNHEY, SVGEGT. The length of the CDR3 is 14 residues.

This clonotype is classed as medium-sized. V gene TRBV24-1 combines with J gene TRBJ2-1, with 8 bases fitting TRBD2. The CDR3 consists of 16 residues. With 3 bases clipped from V and 7 bases from J, the junction kept 10 bases outside the gene matches. In germline, CDR1 is KGHDR, CDR2 SFDVKD. The CDR3 nucleotides are TGTGCCACCAGTGATCCGCAGGGACTAGAACGGAATGAGCAGTTCTTC. Its translation: CATSDPQGLERNEQFF.

This clonotype was counted at least ten times. A read error is possible here, since a much larger clone lies one base away. The V gene is TRBV10-3, the J gene TRBJ2-7; D might be TRBD1 (6 bases). The V end lost 4 bases, the J end lost 7 bases, and 14 bases lay between the germline ends. The CDR3 sequence is 13 residues long. CDR1 is ENHRY and CDR2 is SYGVKD in the germline V gene. The CDR3 is CAISVGRDNEQYF. CDR3 nucleotides: TGTGCCATCAGTGTAGGCAGGGACAATGAGCAGTACTTC.

The chain uses TRBV24-1 and TRBJ2-4; 8 nucleotides align to TRBD2. Per the germline V gene, CDR1 is KGHDR and CDR2 is SFDVKD. Germline trimming cut 7 bases from V and 13 bases from J; bases unmatched to any gene: 17. There are 15 residues in the CDR3. CDR3 protein: CATSGTSGSTDTQYF. CDR3 DNA sequence: TGTGCCACCAGCGGAACTAGCGGTAGCACAGATACGCAGTACTTC.

Comments on this clonotype: A much larger clone lies a single base off, so this may be a read error. The V call is TRBV5-6, the J call TRBJ2-5; the D is unclear. The J call is uncertain, as TRBJ2-1 better fits the DNA end. This CDR3 has 11 amino acids. CDR1 and CDR2 (germline): SGHDT, YYEEEE. In DNA form, the CDR3 reads TGTGCCAGCAGCTTGCGCTACGAGCAGTTCTTC. As protein: CASSLRYEQFF.

This clonotype was seen many times. The rearrangement links TRBV7-2 to TRBJ1-1, with D possibly being TRBD1 (6 bases). Germline V lookup: CDR1 SGHTA, CDR2 FQGNSA. The length of the CDR3 is 13 residues. V lost 4 bases to trimming and J lost 3 bases, with 9 bases between them. The CDR3 sequence: CASSWQGYTEAFF. CDR3 DNA sequence: TGTGCCAGCAGCTGGCAGGGGTACACTGAAGCTTTCTTT. The whole variable domain, filled in from reference TRBV7-2 and TRBJ1-1, reads GAGVSQSPSNKVTEKGKDVELRCDPISGHTALYWYRQSLGQGLEFLIYFQGNSAPDKSGLPSDRFSAERTGGSVSTLTIQRTQQEDSAVYLCASSWQGYTEAFFGQGTRLTVV.

The table lists this clonotype with many counts. The rearrangement joins TRBV28 to TRBJ2-4; D is ambiguous. Germline-derived CDR1 and CDR2 are MDHEN and SYDVKM. V was cut by 6 bases and J by 0 bases, with 6 bases left in between. CDR3 size: 13 residues. The CDR3 nucleotides are TGTGCCAGCAGGTCCATAGCCAAAAACATTCAGTACTTC. Protein product: CASRSIAKNIQYF. The variable domain in full, with the rest retrieved from reference TRBV28 and TRBJ2-4, is DVKVTQSSRYLVKRTGEKVFLECVQDMDHENMFWYRQDPGLGLRLIYFSYDVKMKEKGDIPEGYSVSREKKERFSLILESASTNQTSMYLCASRSIAKNIQYFGAGTRLSVL.